This T cell receptor (beta chain) was observed in a study of blood T cell repertoires in COVID-19. Background on the study: Sites across the United States, Italy and Spain contributed samples from acute and convalescent COVID-19. The analysed material was cDNA or gDNA that came from T cells, B-cell-depleted T cells, or PBMCs.

Sequencing was performed with immunoSEQ multiplex PCR; in TCRdb, only in-frame clones are kept and a portion is missing. This sample has 180,000 or so clones, with over 80% found just once. With 6 bases clipped from V and 4 bases from J, the junction kept 11 bases outside the gene matches. Germline CDR1 is MNHEY and CDR2 is SVGAGI. The CDR3 sequence is 15 residues long. Sequenced material: peripheral blood. The clonotype was recovered from a woman aged 45-60 years with acute or convalescent COVID-19. The gene calls are TRBV6-5 and TRBJ1-1, with 7 bases identical to TRBD1. CDR3 nucleotide sequence: TGTGCCAGCAGGCCTCGGGACAGACCCACCACTGAAGCTTTCTTT. It specifies CASRPRDRPTTEAFF.